The T cell receptor (beta chain) described here comes from a study of OX40 agonist ivuxolimab in advanced cancers. CDR3 length: 13 residues. The V and J ends lost 5 bases and 3 bases, in that order; junction bases with no gene match: 3. Germline CDR1 is SNHLY and CDR2 is FYNNEI. Patients with autoimmune history or systemic immunosuppression were excluded. Measured with immunoSEQ multiplex PCR; TCRdb has only the in-frame clones, and not every one. The sample contains about 77,000 clones, around 87% of which appear only once. This clone was observed a handful of times. The J gene is TRBJ1-2, the V gene TRBV2; 7 bases align to TRBD1. The sequencing used CD4+ or CD8+ T cells sorted from blood, collected in a trial of the OX40 agonist ivuxolimab. The TCR sequence derives from an adult with an advanced solid tumor such as melanoma, head and neck, liver or kidney cancer. CDR3 sequence (DNA): TGTGCCAGCAGTACAGGGGTCGACTATGGCTACACCTTC. Translating it yields CASSTGVDYGYTF.